The rows below give T cell receptor beta chains drawn from one sample of a study of blood T cell repertoires in COVID-19. This table comes from immunoSEQ multiplex PCR, and its TCRdb copy is limited to in-frame clones, with some not included. The table shows some 60,000 clones, with approximately 83% occurring only once. The sequencing sample was made of peripheral blood. The receptors were gathered from a man older than 75 with COVID-19, enrolled during active disease. Each CDR3 is given without its conserved first and last residue. The order of the fields is V gene, D gene, J gene, CDR3 length, CDR3 protein. The D gene is left open where the match is weak.

>TRBV5-3|-|TRBJ1-5|13
ARSLATHGAQPQH
>TRBV6-6|TRBD1|TRBJ2-2|13
ASSPGQGDTGELF
>TRBV3-1/TRBV3-2|TRBD1|TRBJ1-4|15
ASSPFWDSPTNEKLF
>TRBV7-9|-|TRBJ2-1|13
ASSNGDPFGGGQF
>TRBV7-2|TRBD1|TRBJ2-7|13
ASSSQGQLSYEQY
>TRBV7-9|-|TRBJ2-1|12
ASSLRATYNEQF
>TRBV30|TRBD1|TRBJ2-7|14
AWSVSQTGGSYEQY
>TRBV29-1|TRBD1|TRBJ2-2|12
SVVGTGGAGELF
>TRBV3-1/TRBV3-2|-|TRBJ2-7|10
ASSLSSYEQY
>TRBV28|-|TRBJ1-5|15
ASTPASGTAHNQPQH
>TRBV24-1|TRBD1|TRBJ2-6|15
ATSDSPTGTGANVLT
>TRBV18|-|TRBJ2-5|12
ASSPGGQKETQY
>TRBV6-4|TRBD1|TRBJ1-5|15
ASSDSKWTGNNQPQH
>TRBV7-6|TRBD1|TRBJ2-1|11
ASSLNRGNEQF
>TRBV28|-|TRBJ1-4|10
ASRQTIEKLF
>TRBV11-2|TRBD2|TRBJ2-5|14
ASSQTSGSIRGTQY
>TRBV9|-|TRBJ2-5|11
ASSVNRQETQY
>TRBV2|-|TRBJ2-5|10
ASSEYARTQY
>TRBV2|-|TRBJ2-1|9
ASSELGEQF
>TRBV28|-|TRBJ2-7|14
ASLSMGAGASYEQY
>TRBV28|TRBD1|TRBJ1-5|13
ASSLKGQGAQPQH
>TRBV24-1|TRBD2|TRBJ2-3|14
ATTSGGGGGTDTQY
>TRBV4-3|TRBD2|TRBJ2-1|13
ASSQSGGGISEQF
>TRBV9|-|TRBJ1-1|14
ASSVGGGESGTEAF
>TRBV4-3|-|TRBJ1-5|12
ASSQTTGNQPQH
>TRBV4-3|-|TRBJ2-1|14
ASSQDLSDPYNEQF
>TRBV5-1|-|TRBJ1-2|13
ASSLAESRGYGYT
>TRBV4-1|-|TRBJ1-5|12
ASSQETGGLPQH
>TRBV3-1/TRBV3-2|TRBD2|TRBJ2-2|14
ASSQGRLAGTGELF
>TRBV6-5|-|TRBJ1-6|12
ASSYSQTDSPLH
>TRBV3-1/TRBV3-2|-|TRBJ1-2|13
ASSPLPLTGYGYT
>TRBV6-2/TRBV6-3|-|TRBJ2-1|14
ASSSPPRGTYNEQF
>TRBV2|-|TRBJ1-1|12
ASSSTARSTEAF
>TRBV2|TRBD1|TRBJ2-1|12
ASRRGTGDNEQF
>TRBV24-1|-|TRBJ1-1|12
ATSGRHPNTEAF
>TRBV9|TRBD2|TRBJ2-1|14
ASSLSGSASYNEQF
>TRBV10-3|TRBD2|TRBJ2-1|12
AISGGGGHNEQF
>TRBV6-5|-|TRBJ1-5|11
ASQGHYNQPQH
>TRBV27|TRBD2|TRBJ2-1|18
ASSFLYAGTSGRVYNEQF
>TRBV4-2|TRBD2|TRBJ2-3|14
ASRRTTSGGSDTQY
>TRBV11-2|TRBD1|TRBJ2-3|17
ASSSVRGRWDRGSDTQY
>TRBV7-2|-|TRBJ1-6|13
ASSFPWGGDSPLH
>TRBV7-8|-|TRBJ2-7|14
ASSSKGVAEAYEQY
>TRBV6-5|TRBD1|TRBJ1-2|13
ASTLRAGGYYGYT
>TRBV27|-|TRBJ2-4|14
ASSSDRLIAKNIQY
>TRBV7-2|TRBD1|TRBJ1-1|12
ASSQGWTGGLAF
>TRBV12-2|-|TRBJ2-2|16
ASRLAEIAGAATGELF
>TRBV13|-|TRBJ1-3|14
ASSLGRGSSGNTIY
>TRBV6-6|TRBD1|TRBJ1-1|12
ASRTTGENTEAF
>TRBV5-1|-|TRBJ1-2|14
ASSLGGQSRNYGYT